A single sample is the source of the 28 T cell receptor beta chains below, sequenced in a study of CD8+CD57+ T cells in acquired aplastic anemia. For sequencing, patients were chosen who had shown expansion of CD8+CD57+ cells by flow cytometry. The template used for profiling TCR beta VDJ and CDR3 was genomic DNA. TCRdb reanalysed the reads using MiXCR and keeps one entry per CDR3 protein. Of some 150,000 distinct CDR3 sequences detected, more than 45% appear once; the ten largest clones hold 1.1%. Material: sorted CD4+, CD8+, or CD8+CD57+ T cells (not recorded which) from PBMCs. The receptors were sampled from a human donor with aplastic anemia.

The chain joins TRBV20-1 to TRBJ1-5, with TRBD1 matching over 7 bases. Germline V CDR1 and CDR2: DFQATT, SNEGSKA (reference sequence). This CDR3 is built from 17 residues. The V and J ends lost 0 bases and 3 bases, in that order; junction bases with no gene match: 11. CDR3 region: CSARDHGGQAFNQPQHF. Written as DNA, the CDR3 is TGCAGTGCTAGAGATCACGGAGGACAGGCCTTCAATCAGCCCCAGCATTTT.

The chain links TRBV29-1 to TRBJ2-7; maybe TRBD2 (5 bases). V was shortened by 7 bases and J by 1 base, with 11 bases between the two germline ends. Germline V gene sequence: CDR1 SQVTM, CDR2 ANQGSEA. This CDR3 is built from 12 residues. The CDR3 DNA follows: TGCAGCGCTGAGGGCGCGTCCTACGAGCAGTACTTC. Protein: CSAEGASYEQYF.

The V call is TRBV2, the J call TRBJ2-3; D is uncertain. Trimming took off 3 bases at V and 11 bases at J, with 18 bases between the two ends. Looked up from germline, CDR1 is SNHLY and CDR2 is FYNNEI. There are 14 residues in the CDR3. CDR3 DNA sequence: TGTGCCAGCAGTGATTCAGGCTTACCCTACGAGCAGTATTTT. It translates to CASSDSGLPYEQYF.

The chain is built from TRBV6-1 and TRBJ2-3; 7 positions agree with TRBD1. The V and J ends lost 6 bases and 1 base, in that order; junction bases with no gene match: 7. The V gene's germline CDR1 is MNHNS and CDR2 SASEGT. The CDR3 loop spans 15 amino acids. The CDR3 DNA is TGTGCCAGCAGCCCTGGGACAGACGGCACAGATACGCAGTATTTT. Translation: CASSPGTDGTDTQYF.

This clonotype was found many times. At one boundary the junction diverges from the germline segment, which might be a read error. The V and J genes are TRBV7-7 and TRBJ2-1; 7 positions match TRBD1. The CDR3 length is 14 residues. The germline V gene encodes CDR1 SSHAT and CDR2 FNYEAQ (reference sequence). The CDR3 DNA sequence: TGTGCTAGCAGCACCGGACAGGTCCCCAATGAGCAGTTCTTC. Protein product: CASSTGQVPNEQFF.

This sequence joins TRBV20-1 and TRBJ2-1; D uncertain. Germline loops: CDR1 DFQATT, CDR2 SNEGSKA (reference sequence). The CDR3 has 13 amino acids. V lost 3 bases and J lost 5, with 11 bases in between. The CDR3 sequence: CSASVSRDNEQFF. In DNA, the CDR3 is TGCAGTGCTAGTGTGTCTCGCGACAATGAGCAGTTCTTC.

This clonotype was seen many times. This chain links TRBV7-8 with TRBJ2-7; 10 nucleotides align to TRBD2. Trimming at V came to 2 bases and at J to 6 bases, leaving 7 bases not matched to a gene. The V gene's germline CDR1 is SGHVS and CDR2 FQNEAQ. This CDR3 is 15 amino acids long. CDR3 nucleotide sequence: TGTGCCAGCAGCTTACTAAGCGGGGGGGCGCGCGAGCAGTACTTC. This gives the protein CASSLLSGGAREQYF.

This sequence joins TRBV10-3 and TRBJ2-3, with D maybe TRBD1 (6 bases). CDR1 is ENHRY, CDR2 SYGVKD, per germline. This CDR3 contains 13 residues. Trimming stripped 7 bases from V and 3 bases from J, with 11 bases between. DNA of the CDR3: TGTGCCATCAACACAGGGATGACAGATACGCAGTATTTT. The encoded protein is CAINTGMTDTQYF.

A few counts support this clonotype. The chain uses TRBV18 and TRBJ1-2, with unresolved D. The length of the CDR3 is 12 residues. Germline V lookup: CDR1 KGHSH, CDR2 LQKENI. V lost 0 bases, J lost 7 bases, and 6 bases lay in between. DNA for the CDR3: TGTGCCAGCTCACCACCTGGAGGTGGCTACACCTTC. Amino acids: CASSPPGGGYTF.

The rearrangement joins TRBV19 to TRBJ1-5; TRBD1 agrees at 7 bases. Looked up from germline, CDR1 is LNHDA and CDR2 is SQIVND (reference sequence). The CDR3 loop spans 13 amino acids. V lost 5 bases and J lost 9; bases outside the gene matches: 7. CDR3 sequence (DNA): TGTGCCAGTAGTGAGCAGGGGGATCGGCCCCAGCATTTT. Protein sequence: CASSEQGDRPQHF. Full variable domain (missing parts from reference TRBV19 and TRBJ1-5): DGGITQSPKYLFRKEGQNVTLSCEQNLNHDAMYWYRQDPGQGLRLIYYSQIVNDFQKGDIAEGYSVSREKKESFPLTVTSAQKNPTAFYLCASSEQGDRPQHFGDGTRLSIL.

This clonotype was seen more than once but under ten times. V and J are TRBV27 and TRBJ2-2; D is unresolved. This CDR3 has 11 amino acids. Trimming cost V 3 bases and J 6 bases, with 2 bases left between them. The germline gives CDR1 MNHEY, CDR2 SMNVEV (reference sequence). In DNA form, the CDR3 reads TGTGCCAGCAGTTTCGCCGGGGAGCTGTTTTTT. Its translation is CASSFAGELFF.

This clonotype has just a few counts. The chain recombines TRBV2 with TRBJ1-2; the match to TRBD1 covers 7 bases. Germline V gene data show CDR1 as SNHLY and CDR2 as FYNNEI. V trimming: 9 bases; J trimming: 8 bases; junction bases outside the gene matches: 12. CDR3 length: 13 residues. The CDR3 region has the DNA TGTGCCAGAGGGGGCGAGGGTTTAAGGGGCTACACCTTC. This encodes CARGGEGLRGYTF.

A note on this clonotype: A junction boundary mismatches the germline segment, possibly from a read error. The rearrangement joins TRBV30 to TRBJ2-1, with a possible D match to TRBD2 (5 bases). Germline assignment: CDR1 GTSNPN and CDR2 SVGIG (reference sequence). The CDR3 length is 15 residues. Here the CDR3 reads CAWSPLAGDYNEQSF. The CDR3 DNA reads TGTGCCTGGAGCCCACTGGCGGGTGACTACAATGAGCAGTCCTTC.

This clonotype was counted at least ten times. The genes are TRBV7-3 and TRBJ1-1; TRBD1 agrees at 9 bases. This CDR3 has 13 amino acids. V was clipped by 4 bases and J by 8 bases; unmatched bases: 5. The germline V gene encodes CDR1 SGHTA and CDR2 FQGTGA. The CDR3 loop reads CASSSPGTGEAFF. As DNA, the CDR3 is TGTGCCAGCAGCTCCCCTGGGACAGGGGAAGCTTTCTTT.

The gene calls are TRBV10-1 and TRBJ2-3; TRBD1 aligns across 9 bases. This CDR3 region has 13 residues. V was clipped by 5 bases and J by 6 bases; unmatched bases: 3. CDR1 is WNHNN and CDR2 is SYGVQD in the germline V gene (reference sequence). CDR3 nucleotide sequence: TGCGCCAGCAGTCTGACAGGGGGGGATACGCAGTATTTT. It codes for CASSLTGGDTQYF.

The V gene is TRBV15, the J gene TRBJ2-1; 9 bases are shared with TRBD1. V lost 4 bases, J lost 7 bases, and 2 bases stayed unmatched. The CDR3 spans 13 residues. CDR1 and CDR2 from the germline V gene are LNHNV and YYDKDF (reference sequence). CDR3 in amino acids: CATSTDRGNEQFF. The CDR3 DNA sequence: TGTGCCACCAGCACTGACAGGGGGAATGAGCAGTTCTTC.

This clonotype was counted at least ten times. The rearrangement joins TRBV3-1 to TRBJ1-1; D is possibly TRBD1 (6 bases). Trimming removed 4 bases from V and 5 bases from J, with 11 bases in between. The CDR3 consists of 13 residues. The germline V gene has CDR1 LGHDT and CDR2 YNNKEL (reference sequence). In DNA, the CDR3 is TGTGCCAGCAGCCTTCTTACAGGGACTGAAGCTTTCTTT. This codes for CASSLLTGTEAFF.

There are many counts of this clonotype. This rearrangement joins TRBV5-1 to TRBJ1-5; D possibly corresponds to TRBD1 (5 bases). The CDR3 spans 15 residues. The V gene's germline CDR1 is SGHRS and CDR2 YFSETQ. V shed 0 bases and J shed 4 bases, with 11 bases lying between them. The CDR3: CASSLGQGLNQPQHF. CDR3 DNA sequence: TGCGCCAGCAGCTTGGGGCAGGGCCTTAATCAGCCCCAGCATTTT.

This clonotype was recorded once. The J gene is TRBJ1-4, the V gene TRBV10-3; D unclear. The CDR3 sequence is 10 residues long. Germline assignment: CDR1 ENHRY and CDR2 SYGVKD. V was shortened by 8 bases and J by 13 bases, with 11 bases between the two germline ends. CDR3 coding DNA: TGTGCCATCGCGAGTGATAGACTGTTTTTT. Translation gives CAIASDRLFF.

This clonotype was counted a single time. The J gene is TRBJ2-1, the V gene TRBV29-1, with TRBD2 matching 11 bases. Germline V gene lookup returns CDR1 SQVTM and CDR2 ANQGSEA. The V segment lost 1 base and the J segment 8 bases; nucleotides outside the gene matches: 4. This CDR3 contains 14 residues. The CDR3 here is CSVEGEGLADEQFF. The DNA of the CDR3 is TGCAGCGTTGAAGGTGAGGGACTAGCGGATGAGCAGTTCTTC.

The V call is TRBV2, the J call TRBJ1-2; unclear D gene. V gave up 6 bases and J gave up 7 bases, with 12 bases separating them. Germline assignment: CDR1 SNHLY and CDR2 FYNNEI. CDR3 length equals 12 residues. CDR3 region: CASRAISRGYTF. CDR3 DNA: TGTGCCAGCAGGGCAATTTCTCGTGGCTACACCTTC.

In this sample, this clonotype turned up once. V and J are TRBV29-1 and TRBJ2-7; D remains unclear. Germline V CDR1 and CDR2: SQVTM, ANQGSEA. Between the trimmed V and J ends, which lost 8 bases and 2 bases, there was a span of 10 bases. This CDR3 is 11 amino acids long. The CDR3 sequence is CSLGRTYEQYF. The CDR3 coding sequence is TGCAGCTTGGGCAGAACCTACGAGCAGTACTTC.

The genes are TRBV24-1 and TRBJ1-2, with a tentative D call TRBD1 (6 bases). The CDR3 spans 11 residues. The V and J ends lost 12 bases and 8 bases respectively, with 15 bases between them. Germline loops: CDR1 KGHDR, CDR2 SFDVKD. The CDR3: CASEGGGGYTF. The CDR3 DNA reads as TGTGCCTCCGAGGGGGGCGGGGGCTACACCTTC.

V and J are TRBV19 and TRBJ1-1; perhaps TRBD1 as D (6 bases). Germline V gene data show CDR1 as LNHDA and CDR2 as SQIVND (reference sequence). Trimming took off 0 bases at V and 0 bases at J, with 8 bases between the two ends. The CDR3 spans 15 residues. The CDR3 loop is CASSIDTGMNTEAFF. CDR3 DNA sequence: TGTGCCAGTAGTATAGATACAGGGATGAACACTGAAGCTTTCTTT.

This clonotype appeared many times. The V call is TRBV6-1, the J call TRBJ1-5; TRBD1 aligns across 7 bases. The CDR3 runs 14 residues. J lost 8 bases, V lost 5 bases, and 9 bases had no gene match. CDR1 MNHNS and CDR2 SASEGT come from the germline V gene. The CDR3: CASSQGQIVEPQHF. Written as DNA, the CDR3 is TGTGCCAGCAGTCAGGGACAGATCGTAGAGCCCCAGCATTTT.

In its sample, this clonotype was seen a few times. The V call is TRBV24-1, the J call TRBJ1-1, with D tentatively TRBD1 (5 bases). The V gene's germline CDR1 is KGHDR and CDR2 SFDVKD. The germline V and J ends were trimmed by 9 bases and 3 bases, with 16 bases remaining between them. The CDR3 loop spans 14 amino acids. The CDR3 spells CATEGGGGDTEAFF. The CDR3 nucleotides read TGTGCCACCGAAGGTGGGGGTGGAGACACTGAAGCTTTCTTT.

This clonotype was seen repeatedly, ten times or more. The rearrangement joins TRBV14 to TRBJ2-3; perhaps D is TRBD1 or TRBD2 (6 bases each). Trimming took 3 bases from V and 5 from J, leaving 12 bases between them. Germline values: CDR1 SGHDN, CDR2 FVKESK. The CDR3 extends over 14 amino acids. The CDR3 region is CASSQAQGGDTQYF. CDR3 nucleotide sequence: TGTGCCAGCAGCCAGGCACAGGGAGGAGATACGCAGTATTTT.

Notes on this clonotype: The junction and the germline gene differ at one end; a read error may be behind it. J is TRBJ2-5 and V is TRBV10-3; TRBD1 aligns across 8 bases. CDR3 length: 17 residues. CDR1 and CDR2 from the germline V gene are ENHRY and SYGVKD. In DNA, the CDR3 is TGTGCCATCAGTGAGACCACTAGGGCAGGGGGCAAAGAGACCCAGTATTTC. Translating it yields CAISETTRAGGKETQYF.